This TCR beta chain is from a study of cytomegalovirus exposure and HLA in healthy donors. There are 14 residues in the CDR3. V lost 8 bases to trimming and J lost 1 base; unmatched junction nucleotides: 2. Germline loops: CDR1 MDHEN, CDR2 SYDVKM. Data came from immunoSEQ multiplex PCR; TCRdb stores just in-frame clones and leaves some out. The sample carries roughly 98,000 clones, roughly 87% recorded once. This TCR was sampled from a man aged 18-30 years in good health and CMV-seropositive. Sequencing was done on a sample of PBMCs. The chain carries TRBV28 and TRBJ2-3; TRBD2 matches 11 bases. The DNA of the CDR3 is TGTGCCAGCCTGGGACTAGCGGGCACAGATACGCAGTATTTT. Encoded protein: CASLGLAGTDTQYF. The full variable domain, with the rest looked up from reference TRBV28 and TRBJ2-3, is DVKVTQSSRYLVKRTGEKVFLECVQDMDHENMFWYRQDPGLGLRLIYFSYDVKMKEKGDIPEGYSVSREKKERFSLILESASTNQTSMYLCASLGLAGTDTQYFGPGTRLTVL.